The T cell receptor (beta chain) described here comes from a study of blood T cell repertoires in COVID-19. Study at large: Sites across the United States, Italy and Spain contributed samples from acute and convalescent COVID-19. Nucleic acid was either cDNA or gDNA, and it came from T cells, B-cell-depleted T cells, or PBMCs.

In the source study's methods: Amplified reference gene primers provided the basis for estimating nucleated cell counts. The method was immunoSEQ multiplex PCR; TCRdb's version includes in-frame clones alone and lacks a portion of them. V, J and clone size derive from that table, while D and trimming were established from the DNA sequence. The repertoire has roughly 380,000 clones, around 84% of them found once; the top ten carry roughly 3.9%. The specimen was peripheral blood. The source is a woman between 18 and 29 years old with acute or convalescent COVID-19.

The CDR3 DNA reads TGTGCCAGCTTCCTTGGGACAGGGGGGAATTCACCCCTCCACTTT. This codes for CASFLGTGGNSPLHF. V is TRBV6-6 and J is TRBJ1-6; 11 positions match TRBD1. The CDR3 loop spans 15 amino acids. CDR1 is MNHNY and CDR2 is SVGAGI in the germline V gene (reference sequence). V was clipped by 8 bases and J by 7 bases; unmatched bases: 7.